The clone carrying this TCR beta chain was observed a handful of times. Amplified TCR beta CDR3 regions came from RNA transcripts. Primed by the HTBI set, a first-round RT-PCR was run on the TCR CDR3. TCRdb reprocessed the multiplex PCR reads via MiXCR and lists one record per CDR3 protein. The sample contains 350,000 to 500,000 distinct CDR3 sequences, approximately 14% of which appear only once. The record originates from a study of T cells in Graves' hyperthyroidism and ophthalmopathy. Germline values: CDR1 SQVTM, CDR2 ANQGSEA. The CDR3 totals 14 residues. The ends lost 4 bases at V and 6 bases at J; junction bases unmatched: 10. Clinical symptoms, serum thyroxine, TRAb, thyroid ultrasound and orbital computed tomography informed diagnoses.

Sequences were obtained from blood. The J gene is TRBJ2-7, the V gene TRBV29-1; 9 nucleotides agree with TRBD2. This clonotype was sampled from a woman under 30 with Graves' hyperthyroidism. This chain's CDR3 is CSVGNAGGPSEQYF. The CDR3 region has the DNA TGCAGCGTTGGGAACGCGGGAGGGCCCTCCGAGCAGTACTTC.